The T cell receptor beta chain under discussion was sequenced for a study of radiotherapy plus CTLA-4 blockade in lung cancer. Study information: Objective responses occurred in about 18% of patients; around 30% had disease control. Study-level findings and limits: TCR clones from tumors expanded in blood after radiotherapy plus ipilimumab. Early clone dynamics of blood T cells, plus interferon-beta, reportedly predicted response best.

Points on this clone: Its specificity is unknown.

Profiling relied on immunoSEQ multiplex PCR, and the TCRdb table lists in-frame clones only, not all of them. The sample holds 62,000 or so clones, around 80% seen once. The study treated chemo-refractory metastatic non-small-cell lung cancer patients with focal radiation plus ipilimumab CTLA-4 blockade. The CDR3 consists of 16 residues. The germline CDR1 and CDR2 sequences are SEHNR and FQNEAQ (reference sequence). V lost 5 bases, J lost 0 bases, and 14 bases lay in between. The specimen was peripheral blood, collected from a patient treated with radiotherapy plus ipilimumab. The origin of this receptor is a human donor with non-small cell lung cancer who had a complete response to radiotherapy plus ipilimumab. This sequence joins TRBV7-9 and TRBJ1-3; D possibly corresponds to TRBD1 (5 bases). CDR3 sequence reads: CASSPRQSLSGNTIYF. In nucleotides, the CDR3 is TGTGCCAGCAGCCCACGACAGTCTCTCTCTGGAAACACCATATATTTT.